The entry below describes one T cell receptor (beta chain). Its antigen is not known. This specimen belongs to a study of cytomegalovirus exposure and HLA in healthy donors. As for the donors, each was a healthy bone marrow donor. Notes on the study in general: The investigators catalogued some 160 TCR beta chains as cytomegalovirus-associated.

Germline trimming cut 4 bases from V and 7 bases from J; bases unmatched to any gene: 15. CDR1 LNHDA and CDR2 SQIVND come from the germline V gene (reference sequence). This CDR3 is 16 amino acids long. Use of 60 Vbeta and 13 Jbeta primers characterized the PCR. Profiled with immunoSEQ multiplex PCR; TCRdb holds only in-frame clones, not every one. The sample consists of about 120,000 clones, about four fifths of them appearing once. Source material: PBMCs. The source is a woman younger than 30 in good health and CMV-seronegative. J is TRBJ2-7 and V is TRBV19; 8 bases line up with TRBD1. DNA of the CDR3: TGTGCCAGTAGTAGCTGGGCCGGACAGGGAAAAGTTGAGCAGTACTTC. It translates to CASSSWAGQGKVEQYF.